This TCR beta chain was recorded in a study of OX40 agonist ivuxolimab in advanced cancers. Study results and caveats: Within 6 weeks, CD4+ and CD8+ blood T cells expanded clonally at 0.1 to 3.0 mg/kg.

Measured with immunoSEQ multiplex PCR; TCRdb has only the in-frame clones, and not every one. The table has 85,000 to 100,000 clones, around 85% seen once. Comments on this clone: Its antigen is unknown.

The CDR3 has 15 residues. V was clipped by 7 bases and J by 0 bases, with 16 bases between them. Germline V gene lookup returns CDR1 MDHEN and CDR2 SYDVKM. V usage is TRBV28 and J usage is TRBJ2-7; possibly TRBD2 for D (5 bases). The TCR sequence derives from an adult with an advanced solid tumor such as melanoma, head and neck, liver or kidney cancer. The specimen comprised CD4+ or CD8+ T cells sorted from blood, sampled in a trial of the OX40 agonist ivuxolimab. CDR3: CASTSRAAGSYEQYF. The CDR3 DNA sequence: TGTGCCAGCACCTCGAGGGCCGCAGGCTCCTACGAGCAGTACTTC.